The clone carrying this TCR beta chain was picked up a small number of times. CDR1 SGHTA and CDR2 FQGNSA come from the germline V gene. The CDR3 loop spans 13 amino acids. V lost 4 bases, J lost 6 bases, and 11 bases lay in between. Then a second PCR, running about 7 to 11 cycles, was carried out with a sample-barcoded 5' primer and a J-beta primer mix. TCRdb passed the 5' RACE reads through MiXCR, listing each CDR3 protein once. The sample has approximately 1.5 million distinct CDR3 sequences; roughly two fifths are singletons. These data belong to a study of blood T cells in healthy people across ages.

The sample comprised blood. The chain has TRBV7-2 and TRBJ2-3, with D unresolved. This receptor was identified in a woman aged 18-29 years in good health. For the CDR3, the DNA is TGTGCCAGCAGCTCTCACGTACGGGATACGCAGTATTTT. Translating it yields CASSSHVRDTQYF.